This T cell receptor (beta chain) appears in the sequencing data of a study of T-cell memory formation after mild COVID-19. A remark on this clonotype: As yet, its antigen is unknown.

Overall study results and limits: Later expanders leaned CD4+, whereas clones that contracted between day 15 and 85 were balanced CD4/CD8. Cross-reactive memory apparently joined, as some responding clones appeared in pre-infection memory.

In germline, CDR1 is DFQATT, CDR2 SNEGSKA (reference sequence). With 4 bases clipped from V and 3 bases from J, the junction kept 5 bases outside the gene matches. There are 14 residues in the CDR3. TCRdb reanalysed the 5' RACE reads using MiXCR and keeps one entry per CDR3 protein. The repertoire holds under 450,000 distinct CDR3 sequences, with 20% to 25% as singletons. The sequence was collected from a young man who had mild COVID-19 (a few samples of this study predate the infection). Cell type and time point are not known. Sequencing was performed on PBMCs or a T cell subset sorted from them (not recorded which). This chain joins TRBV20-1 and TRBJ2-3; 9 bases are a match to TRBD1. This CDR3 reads CSANGQGSTDTQYF. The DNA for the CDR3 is TGCAGTGCTAATGGACAGGGGAGTACAGATACGCAGTATTTT.